A selection of T cell receptor beta chains follows, all from one sample in a study of blood T cell repertoires in COVID-19. The table came from immunoSEQ multiplex PCR; TCRdb's copy has only in-frame clones and leaves some out. The sample shows about 100,000 clones, 91% of them seen only once. Sequencing was carried out using peripheral blood. The receptors originated from a human donor in a cohort sampled during active COVID-19. CDR3s include the opening cysteine and the closing phenylalanine or tryptophan. A D gene is named only where the DNA matches it firmly. The size entry is marked missing in some rows and otherwise reads once, few, many or a size class.

>TRBV19|TRBJ1-2|NA|NA
TGTGCCAGTAGTATAGGGGCAAGCAACTATGGCTACACCTTC
CASSIGASNYGYTF
>TRBV6-5|TRBJ1-5|few|NA
TGTGCCAGCAGTTCCCGCTCGGATGCGGGCAATCAGCCCCAGCATTTT
CASSSRSDAGNQPQHF
>TRBV5-1|TRBJ2-1|NA|TRBD2
TGCGCCAGCAGCTTCAGACTAGCGGGGGGCGACAATGAGCAGTTCTTC
CASSFRLAGGDNEQFF
>TRBV5-1|TRBJ1-6|NA|TRBD1
TGCGCCAGCAGCTTGGCTATGACAGGGGACTATAATTCACCCCTCCACTTT
CASSLAMTGDYNSPLHF
>TRBV29-1|TRBJ1-3|NA|NA
TGCAGCGTTGCCGGGGTTGGAAACACCATATATTTT
CSVAGVGNTIYF
>TRBV4-3|TRBJ2-1|NA|TRBD1
TGCGCCAGCAGCCAAGATGAGGGCAGGGGGCTGTTGAATGAGCAGTTCTTC
CASSQDEGRGLLNEQFF
>TRBV28|TRBJ2-3|NA|TRBD2
TGTGCCAGCAGTTTGCGGGGGACTAGCGGGACGCAAGATACGCAGTATTTT
CASSLRGTSGTQDTQYF
>TRBV7-3|TRBJ2-5|NA|NA
TGTGCCAGCAGCTTACGGTCCCAAGAGACCCAGTACTTC
CASSLRSQETQYF
>TRBV19|TRBJ1-2|NA|NA
TGTGCCAGTAGTAGGGGGGATGGCTACACCTTC
CASSRGDGYTF
>TRBV6-1|TRBJ1-6|few|NA
TGTGCCAGCAGTGAAGAAAAAGTTACGAGTTCACCCCTCCACTTT
CASSEEKVTSSPLHF
>TRBV6-2/TRBV6-3|TRBJ2-3|NA|NA
TGTGCCAGCAGTTACGGTAGCCCTCGCACAGATACGCAGTATTTT
CASSYGSPRTDTQYF
>TRBV30|TRBJ2-2|NA|NA
TGTGCCTGGAGTGGAGACAGCACCGGGGAGCTGTTTTTT
CAWSGDSTGELFF
>TRBV12-3/TRBV12-4|TRBJ2-7|NA|NA
TGTGCCAGCAGCCGCCGAGGGACCTACGAGCAGTACTTC
CASSRRGTYEQYF
>TRBV13|TRBJ2-2|NA|TRBD2
TGTGCCAGCAGCGTTAGCGGGGTGATGGGGGAGCTGTTTTTT
CASSVSGVMGELFF
>TRBV18|TRBJ2-1|NA|NA
TGTGCCAGCTCACTCGGGTACAATGAGCAGTTCTTC
CASSLGYNEQFF
>TRBV29-1|TRBJ2-7|NA|TRBD2
TGCAGCGTTCTACTAGCGGATTCCTCCTACGAGCAGTACTTC
CSVLLADSSYEQYF
>TRBV10-3|TRBJ2-1|NA|TRBD2
TGTGCCATCAGTGAGTCGGCGACTAGCGGATACAATGAGCAGTTCTTC
CAISESATSGYNEQFF
>TRBV7-8|TRBJ1-5|NA|TRBD1
TGTGCCAGCAGCGAATTCGGGACAGGGGGTATTGATCAGCCCCAGCATTTT
CASSEFGTGGIDQPQHF
>TRBV25-1|TRBJ2-3|NA|TRBD2
TGTGCCAGCAGTGAGATCGGCGGGAGGGCCATAGATACGCAGTATTTT
CASSEIGGRAIDTQYF
>TRBV3-1/TRBV3-2|TRBJ2-7|few|NA
TGTGCCAGCAGCCGCGTCGACGAGCAGTACTTC
CASSRVDEQYF
>TRBV6-5|TRBJ2-6|NA|TRBD1
TGTGCCAGCAGTAGGGACAGGGCTGGGGCCAACGTCCTGACTTTC
CASSRDRAGANVLTF
>TRBV4-3|TRBJ1-1|NA|TRBD1
TGCGCCAGCAGCCCCGAAAGCGGAGGGACAGGGAGCACTGAAGCTTTCTTT
CASSPESGGTGSTEAFF
>TRBV19|TRBJ2-7|NA|NA
TGTGCCAGTAGCCTCGCGACAGGGACTTCCTACGAGCAGTACTTC
CASSLATGTSYEQYF
>TRBV28|TRBJ1-5|NA|TRBD1
TGTGCCAGCGGCCGGGACAGAGCTAATCAGCCCCAGCATTTT
CASGRDRANQPQHF
>TRBV9|TRBJ2-1|NA|NA
TGTGCCAGCAGCGTAGCCACAGGGTCCTACAATGAGCAGTTCTTC
CASSVATGSYNEQFF
>TRBV10-3|TRBJ2-1|NA|NA
TGTGCCGGGGGCCCAACTGAGAATGAGCAGTTCTTC
CAGGPTENEQFF
>TRBV13|TRBJ2-2|NA|NA
TGTGCCAGCAGCGGACCTGAAATAAGACCACAGTATGCGGGCCGGGCCGGGGAGCTGTTTTTT
CASSGPEIRPQYAGRAGELFF
>TRBV7-9|TRBJ2-7|NA|TRBD2
TGTGCCAGCAGCTTGGTAGCGGGCGTCTACGAGCAGTACTTC
CASSLVAGVYEQYF
>TRBV9|TRBJ1-1|many|NA
TGTGCCAGCAGCGTAGTTAACAGTGAAGCTTTCTTT
CASSVVNSEAFF
>TRBV3-1/TRBV3-2|TRBJ2-7|few|TRBD1
TGTGCCAGCAGCCAAGATTGGACAGGGGGCTACGAGCAGTACTTC
CASSQDWTGGYEQYF
>TRBV6-2/TRBV6-3|TRBJ1-2|NA|TRBD1
TGTGCCAGCAGTTACTTGGGACAGCTCTATGGCTACACCTTC
CASSYLGQLYGYTF
>TRBV7-2|TRBJ1-5|NA|TRBD1
TGTGCCAGCAGCTTTGGACAGGGGGCTTATCAGCCCCAGCATTTT
CASSFGQGAYQPQHF
>TRBV4-3|TRBJ1-3|NA|NA
TGCGCCAGCAGCCAAGATCGAAGCTTCTCTGGAAACACCATATATTTT
CASSQDRSFSGNTIYF
>TRBV6-5|TRBJ2-5|NA|NA
TGTGCCAGCACTACGGCGGGACAAGAGACCCAGTACTTC
CASTTAGQETQYF
>TRBV6-2/TRBV6-3|TRBJ2-7|NA|TRBD1
TGTGCCAGCAGTTTCGATCCTTTCGCGGACAGGGCCGCACGGGAGCAGTACTTC
CASSFDPFADRAAREQYF
>TRBV29-1|TRBJ2-6|NA|TRBD1
TGCAGCGTTGAGTCACCGGGACAGGGATACTCTGGGGCCAACGTCCTGACTTTC
CSVESPGQGYSGANVLTF
>TRBV19|TRBJ2-1|NA|TRBD1
TGTGCCAGTAGTCCACAGGGGGCCTACAATGAGCAGTTCTTC
CASSPQGAYNEQFF
>TRBV24-1|TRBJ2-3|NA|TRBD2
TGTGCCACCAGTGATGGTTTCCGAGCGGGAGTGGGAAATACGCAGTATTTT
CATSDGFRAGVGNTQYF
>TRBV5-4|TRBJ2-3|NA|NA
TGTGCCAGCAGCTTGAATGGACTTAACACAGATACGCAGTATTTT
CASSLNGLNTDTQYF
>TRBV7-8|TRBJ1-3|NA|NA
TGTGCCAGCAGCCCGGGGACATCTGGAAACACCATATATTTT
CASSPGTSGNTIYF
>TRBV19|TRBJ2-3|once|TRBD1
TGTGCCAGTAGCCCCGAAACAGGGGATTGGGGGGATACGCAGTATTTT
CASSPETGDWGDTQYF
>TRBV6-6|TRBJ2-3|NA|NA
TGTGCCAGCAGTCACCGGTTTGGGGACAAAGAGGACGCAGATACGCAGTATTTT
CASSHRFGDKEDADTQYF
>TRBV7-2|TRBJ2-2|NA|NA
TGTGCCAGCAGGCCTAACAGGGTCCCCATTTACACCGGGGAGCTGTTTTTT
CASRPNRVPIYTGELFF
>TRBV4-1|TRBJ1-1|NA|NA
TGCGCCAGCAGCCAAGGACAGGAGGCTTTCTTT
CASSQGQEAFF
>TRBV7-9|TRBJ2-1|NA|TRBD1
TGTGCCAGCAGCTTGGTACTGGGACAGGTCAATGAGCAGTTCTTC
CASSLVLGQVNEQFF
>TRBV9|TRBJ1-3|NA|NA
TGTGCCAGCAGCATAGGTGTTGGGGACTACTCTGGAAACACCATATATTTT
CASSIGVGDYSGNTIYF
>TRBV19|TRBJ1-2|once|NA
TGTGCCAGTATAAGGGGCGCCGGTAACTATGGCTACACCTTC
CASIRGAGNYGYTF
>TRBV2|TRBJ2-2|NA|TRBD1
TGTGCCAGCAGGAACCTACAGGGGCCCGGGGAGCTGTTTTTT
CASRNLQGPGELFF
>TRBV10-1|TRBJ2-3|NA|NA
TGCGCCAGCAGCAGGGGTCCGGGACCGTCAAACACAGATACGCAGTATTTT
CASSRGPGPSNTDTQYF
>TRBV2|TRBJ1-2|NA|NA
TGTGCCAGCGCGGGGACTAACTATGGCTACACCTTC
CASAGTNYGYTF
>TRBV7-2|TRBJ2-7|NA|NA
TGTGCCAGCAGCTTAGACTATCGGCGGAACTACGAGCAGTACTTC
CASSLDYRRNYEQYF